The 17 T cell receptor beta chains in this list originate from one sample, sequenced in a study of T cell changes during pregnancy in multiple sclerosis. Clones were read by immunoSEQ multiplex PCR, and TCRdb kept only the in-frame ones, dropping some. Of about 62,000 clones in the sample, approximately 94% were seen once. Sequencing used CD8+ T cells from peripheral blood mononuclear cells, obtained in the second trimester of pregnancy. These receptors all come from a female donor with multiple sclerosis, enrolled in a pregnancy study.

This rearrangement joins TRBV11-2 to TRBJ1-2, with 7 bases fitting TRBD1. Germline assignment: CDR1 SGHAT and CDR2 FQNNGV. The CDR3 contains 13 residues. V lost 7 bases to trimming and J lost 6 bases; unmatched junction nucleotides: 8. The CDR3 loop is CASKFDRVNGYTF. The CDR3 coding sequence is TGTGCCAGCAAATTCGACAGGGTCAATGGCTACACCTTC.

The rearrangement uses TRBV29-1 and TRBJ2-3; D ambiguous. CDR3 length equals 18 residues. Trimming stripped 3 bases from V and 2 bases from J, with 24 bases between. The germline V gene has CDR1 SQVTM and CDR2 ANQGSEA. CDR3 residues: CSVDFRKHGGLDTDTQYF. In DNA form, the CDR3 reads TGCAGCGTTGATTTTAGGAAACACGGCGGCTTAGACACAGATACGCAGTATTTT.

CDR3 in DNA: TGTGCCAGCAGTCCCCAGGGACAGGGCGTCCGGTATGGCTACACCTTC. Translating gives CASSPQGQGVRYGYTF. The chain carries TRBV27 and TRBJ1-2; TRBD1 matches 9 bases. V was clipped by 5 bases and J by 5 bases; unmatched bases: 12. The CDR3 contains 16 residues. CDR1 and CDR2 (germline): MNHEY, SMNVEV (reference sequence).

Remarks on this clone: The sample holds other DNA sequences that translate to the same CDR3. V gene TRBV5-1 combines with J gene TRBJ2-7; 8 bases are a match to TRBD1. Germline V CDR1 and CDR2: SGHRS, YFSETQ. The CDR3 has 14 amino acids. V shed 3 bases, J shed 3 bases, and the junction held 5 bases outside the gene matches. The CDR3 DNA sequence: TGCGCCAGCAGCTCTCGACAGGGGAACTACGAGCAGTACTTC. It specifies CASSSRQGNYEQYF.

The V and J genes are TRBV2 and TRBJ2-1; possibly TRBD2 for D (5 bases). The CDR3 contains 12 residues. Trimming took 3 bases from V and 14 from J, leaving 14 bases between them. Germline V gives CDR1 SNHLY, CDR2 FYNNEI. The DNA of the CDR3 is TGTGCCAGCAGTGATGGGTCTAGCACGGAGTTCTTC. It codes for CASSDGSSTEFF.

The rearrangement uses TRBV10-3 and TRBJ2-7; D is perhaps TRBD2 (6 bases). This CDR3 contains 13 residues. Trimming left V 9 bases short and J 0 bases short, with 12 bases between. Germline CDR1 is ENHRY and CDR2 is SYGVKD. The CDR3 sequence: CAIRDGSSYEQYF. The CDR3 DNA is TGTGCCATTCGGGACGGGAGCTCCTACGAGCAGTACTTC.

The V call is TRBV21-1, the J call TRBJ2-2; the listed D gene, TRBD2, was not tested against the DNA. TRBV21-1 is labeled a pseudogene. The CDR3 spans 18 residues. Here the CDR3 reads CASSPLGTYPTNTGELFF. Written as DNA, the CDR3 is TGTGCCAGCAGCCCCTTGGGGACTTACCCAACGAACACCGGGGAGCTGTTTTTT.

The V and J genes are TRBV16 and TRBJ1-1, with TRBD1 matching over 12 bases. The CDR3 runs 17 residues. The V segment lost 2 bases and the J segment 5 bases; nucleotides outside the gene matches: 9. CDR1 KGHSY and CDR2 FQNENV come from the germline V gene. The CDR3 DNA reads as TGTGCCAGCAGCCAAGGGACAGGGGGCGGTTTAGGAACTGAAGCTTTCTTT. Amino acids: CASSQGTGGGLGTEAFF.

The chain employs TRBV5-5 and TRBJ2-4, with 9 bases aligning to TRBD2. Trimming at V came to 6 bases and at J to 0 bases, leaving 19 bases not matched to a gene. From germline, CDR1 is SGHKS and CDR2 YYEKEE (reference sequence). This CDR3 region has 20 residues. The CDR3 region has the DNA TGTGCCAGCACCTCCCCGCGGGGGGGCGGGATGGGTCTAGCCAAAAACATTCAGTACTTC. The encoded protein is CASTSPRGGGMGLAKNIQYF.

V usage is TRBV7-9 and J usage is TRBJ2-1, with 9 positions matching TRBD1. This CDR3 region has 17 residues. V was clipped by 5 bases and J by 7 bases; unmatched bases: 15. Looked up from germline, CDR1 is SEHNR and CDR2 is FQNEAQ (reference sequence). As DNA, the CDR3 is TGTGCCAGCAGCCCCGTGGGGCATGGACAGGGGTATAATGAGCAGTTCTTC. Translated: CASSPVGHGQGYNEQFF. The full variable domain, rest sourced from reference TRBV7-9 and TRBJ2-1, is DTGVSQNPRHKITKRGQNVTFRCDPISEHNRLYWYRQTLGQGPEFLTYFQNEAQLEKSRLLSDRFSAERPKGSFSTLEIQRTEQGDSAMYLCASSPVGHGQGYNEQFFGPGTRLTVL.

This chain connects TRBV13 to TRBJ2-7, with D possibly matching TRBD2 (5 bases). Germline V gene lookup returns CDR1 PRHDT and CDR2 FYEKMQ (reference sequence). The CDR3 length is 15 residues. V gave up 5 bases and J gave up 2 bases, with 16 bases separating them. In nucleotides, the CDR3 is TGTGCCAGCAGCCCCTATAGCGACATGCCCTACGAGCAGTACTTC. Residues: CASSPYSDMPYEQYF.

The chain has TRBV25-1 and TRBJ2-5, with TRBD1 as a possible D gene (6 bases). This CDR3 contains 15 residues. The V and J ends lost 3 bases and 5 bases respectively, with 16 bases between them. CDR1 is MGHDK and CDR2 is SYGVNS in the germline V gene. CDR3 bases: TGTGCCAGCAGTGATAGGATACAGGGAATGGAGACCCAGTACTTC. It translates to CASSDRIQGMETQYF.

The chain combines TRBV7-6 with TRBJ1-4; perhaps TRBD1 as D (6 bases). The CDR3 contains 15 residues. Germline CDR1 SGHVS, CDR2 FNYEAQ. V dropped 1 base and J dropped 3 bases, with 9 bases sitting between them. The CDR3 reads CASSLDPGANEKLFF. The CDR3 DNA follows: TGTGCCAGCAGCTTAGATCCAGGGGCTAATGAAAAACTGTTTTTT.

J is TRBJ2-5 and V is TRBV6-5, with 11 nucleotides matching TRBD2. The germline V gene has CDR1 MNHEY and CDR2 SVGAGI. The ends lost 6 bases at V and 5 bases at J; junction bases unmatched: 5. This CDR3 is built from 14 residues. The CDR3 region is CASRPGTSGETQYF. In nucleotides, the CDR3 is TGTGCCAGCAGGCCCGGGACTAGCGGCGAGACCCAGTACTTC.

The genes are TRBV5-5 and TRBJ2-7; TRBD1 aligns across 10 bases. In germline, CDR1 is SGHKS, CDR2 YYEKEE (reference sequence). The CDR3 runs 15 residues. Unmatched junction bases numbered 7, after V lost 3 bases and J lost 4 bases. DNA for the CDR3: TGTGCCAGCAGCTCCCGGGACAGGGGAATATACGAGCAGTACTTC. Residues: CASSSRDRGIYEQYF.

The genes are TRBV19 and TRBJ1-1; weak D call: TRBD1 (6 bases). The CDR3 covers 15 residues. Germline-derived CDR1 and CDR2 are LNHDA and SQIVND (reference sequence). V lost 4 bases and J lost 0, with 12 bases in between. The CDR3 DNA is TGTGCCAGTAGTACCGGACAGTCTTTGAACACTGAAGCTTTCTTT. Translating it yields CASSTGQSLNTEAFF.

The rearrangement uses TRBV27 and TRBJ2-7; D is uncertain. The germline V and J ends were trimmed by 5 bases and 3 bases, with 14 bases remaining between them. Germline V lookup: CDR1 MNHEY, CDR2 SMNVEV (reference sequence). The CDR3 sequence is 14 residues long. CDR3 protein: CASSITTPLYEQYF. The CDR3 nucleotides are TGTGCCAGCAGTATAACCACTCCTCTCTACGAGCAGTACTTC.